This T cell receptor beta chain was captured in a study of OX40 agonist ivuxolimab in advanced cancers. Study context: Ivuxolimab, an agonistic anti-OX40 (CD134) antibody, was given to patients. Of the participants, 40% to 50% had some prior anti-PD-1, anti-PD-L1 or anti-CTLA-4 therapy, which was allowed.

In regard to this clone: Its antigen is still unknown.

Exclusion applied to patients with autoimmune disease history or systemic immunosuppression. Trimming removed 0 bases from V and 0 bases from J, with 10 bases in between. Germline assignment: CDR1 MNHEY and CDR2 SVGAGI. The CDR3 sequence is 16 residues long. Study observations and caveats: Doses of 0.1 to 3.0 mg/kg were accompanied by clonal expansion of CD4+ and CD8+ blood T cells by week 6.

Clones were sequenced by immunoSEQ multiplex PCR, and TCRdb holds only the in-frame ones, with some missing. Of 76,000 or so clones in the sample, approximately 85% were seen once. This chain links TRBV6-5 with TRBJ2-3, with D unresolved. The sample here was CD4+ or CD8+ T cells sorted from blood, taken in a trial of the OX40 agonist ivuxolimab. The sequence came from an adult with an advanced solid tumor such as melanoma, head and neck, liver or kidney cancer. Here the CDR3 DNA reads TGTGCCAGCAGTTACTCGATGCAGTTTAGCACAGATACGCAGTATTTT. The encoded protein is CASSYSMQFSTDTQYF.